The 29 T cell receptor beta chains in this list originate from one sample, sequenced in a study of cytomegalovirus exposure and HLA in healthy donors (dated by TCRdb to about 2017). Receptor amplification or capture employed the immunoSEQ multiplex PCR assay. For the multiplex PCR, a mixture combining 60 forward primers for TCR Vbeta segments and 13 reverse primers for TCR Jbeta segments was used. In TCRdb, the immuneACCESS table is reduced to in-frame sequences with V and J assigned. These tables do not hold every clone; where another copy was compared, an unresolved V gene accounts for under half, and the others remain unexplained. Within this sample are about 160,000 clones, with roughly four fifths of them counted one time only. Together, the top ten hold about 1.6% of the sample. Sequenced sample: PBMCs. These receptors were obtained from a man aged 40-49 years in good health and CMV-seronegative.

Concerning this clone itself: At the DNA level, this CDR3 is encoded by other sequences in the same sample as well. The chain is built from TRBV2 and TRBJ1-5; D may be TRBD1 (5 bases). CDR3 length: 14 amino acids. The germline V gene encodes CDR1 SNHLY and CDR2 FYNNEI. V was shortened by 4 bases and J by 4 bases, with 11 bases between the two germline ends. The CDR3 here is CASSAGQDNQPQHF. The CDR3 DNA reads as TGTGCCAGCAGTGCCGGACAAGATAATCAGCCCCAGCATTTT.

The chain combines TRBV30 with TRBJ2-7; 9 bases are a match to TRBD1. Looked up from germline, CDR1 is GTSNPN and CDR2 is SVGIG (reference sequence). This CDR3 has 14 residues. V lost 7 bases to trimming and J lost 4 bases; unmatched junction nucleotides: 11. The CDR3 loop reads CAYATGTGKYEQYF. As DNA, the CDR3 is TGTGCCTACGCAACCGGGACAGGGAAATACGAGCAGTACTTC.

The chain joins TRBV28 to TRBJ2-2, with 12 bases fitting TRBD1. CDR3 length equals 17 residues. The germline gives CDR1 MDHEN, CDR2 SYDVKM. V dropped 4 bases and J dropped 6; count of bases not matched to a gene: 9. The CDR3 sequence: CASSSTPGQGASGELFF. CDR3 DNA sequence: TGTGCCAGCAGTTCCACACCGGGACAGGGGGCATCCGGGGAGCTGTTTTTT.

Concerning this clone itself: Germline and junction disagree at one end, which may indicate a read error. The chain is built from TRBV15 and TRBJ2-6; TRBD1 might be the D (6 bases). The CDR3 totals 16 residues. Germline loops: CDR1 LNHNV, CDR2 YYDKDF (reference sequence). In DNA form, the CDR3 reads TGTGCCACCAGCACAGGGGACCGCTCTGGGGCCAACGGCCTGACTTTC. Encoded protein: CATSTGDRSGANGLTF.

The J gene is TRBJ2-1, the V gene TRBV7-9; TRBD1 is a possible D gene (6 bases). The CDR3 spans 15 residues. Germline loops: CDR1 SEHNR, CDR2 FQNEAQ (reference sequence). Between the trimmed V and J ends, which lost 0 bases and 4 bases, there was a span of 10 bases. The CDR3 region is CASSLAHGQYNEQFF. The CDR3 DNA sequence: TGTGCCAGCAGCTTAGCGCATGGACAGTACAATGAGCAGTTCTTC. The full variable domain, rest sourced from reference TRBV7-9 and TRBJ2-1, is DTGVSQNPRHKITKRGQNVTFRCDPISEHNRLYWYRQTLGQGPEFLTYFQNEAQLEKSRLLSDRFSAERPKGSFSTLEIQRTEQGDSAMYLCASSLAHGQYNEQFFGPGTRLTVL.

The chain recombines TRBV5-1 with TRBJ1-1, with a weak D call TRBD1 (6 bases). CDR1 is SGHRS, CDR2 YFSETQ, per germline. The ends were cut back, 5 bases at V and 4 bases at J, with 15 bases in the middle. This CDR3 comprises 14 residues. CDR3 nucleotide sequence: TGCGCCAGCAGGCCCGTGGGAGGGGGCACTGAAGCTTTCTTT. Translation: CASRPVGGGTEAFF.

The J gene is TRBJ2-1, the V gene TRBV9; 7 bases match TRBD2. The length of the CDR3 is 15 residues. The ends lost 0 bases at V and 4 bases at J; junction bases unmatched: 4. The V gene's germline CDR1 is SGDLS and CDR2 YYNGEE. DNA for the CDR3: TGTGCCAGCAGCGTAGAGCGGGATGGATACAATGAGCAGTTCTTC. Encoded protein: CASSVERDGYNEQFF.

CDR3 DNA: TGCAGCGTTGTTCGTCAGAGCACAGATACGCAGTATTTT. It yields the protein CSVVRQSTDTQYF. The chain couples TRBV29-1 to TRBJ2-3; D is unclear. CDR1 is SQVTM, CDR2 ANQGSEA, per germline. V was pared by 4 bases and J by 0 bases, with 8 bases between. There are 13 residues in the CDR3.

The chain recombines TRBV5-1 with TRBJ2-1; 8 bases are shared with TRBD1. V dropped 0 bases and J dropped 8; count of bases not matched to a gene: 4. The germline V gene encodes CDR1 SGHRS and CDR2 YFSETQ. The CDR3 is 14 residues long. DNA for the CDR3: TGCGCCAGCAGCTTGGGGGGACAGGTAGATGAGCAGTTCTTC. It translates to CASSLGGQVDEQFF.

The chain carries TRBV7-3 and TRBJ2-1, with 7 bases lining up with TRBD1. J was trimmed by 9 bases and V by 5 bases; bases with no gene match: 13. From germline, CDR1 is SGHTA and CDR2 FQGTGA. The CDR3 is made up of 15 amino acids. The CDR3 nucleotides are TGTGCCAGCAGCCCAAGGGCCCTAGGGGACAGTGAGCAGTTCTTC. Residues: CASSPRALGDSEQFF.

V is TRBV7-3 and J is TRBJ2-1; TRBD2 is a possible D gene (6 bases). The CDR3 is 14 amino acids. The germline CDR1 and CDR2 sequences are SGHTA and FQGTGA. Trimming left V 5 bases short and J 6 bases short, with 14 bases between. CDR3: CASSHLGGGNEQFF. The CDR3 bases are TGTGCCAGCAGCCACTTGGGAGGTGGCAATGAGCAGTTCTTC.

CDR3 DNA sequence: TGTGCCAGCAGCTTAGAGGGGCTAGCGGCAGATACGCAGTATTTT. It is translated as CASSLEGLAADTQYF. The rearrangement uses TRBV7-2 and TRBJ2-3; the match to TRBD2 covers 7 bases. The V gene's germline CDR1 is SGHTA and CDR2 FQGNSA. The V and J ends lost 1 base and 4 bases, in that order; junction bases with no gene match: 5. This CDR3 has 15 residues.

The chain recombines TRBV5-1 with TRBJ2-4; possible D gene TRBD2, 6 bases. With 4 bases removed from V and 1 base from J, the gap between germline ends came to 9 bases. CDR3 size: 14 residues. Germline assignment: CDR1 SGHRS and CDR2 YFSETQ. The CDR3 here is CASSPGGAKNIQYF. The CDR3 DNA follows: TGCGCCAGCAGCCCTGGGGGGGCCAAAAACATTCAGTACTTC.

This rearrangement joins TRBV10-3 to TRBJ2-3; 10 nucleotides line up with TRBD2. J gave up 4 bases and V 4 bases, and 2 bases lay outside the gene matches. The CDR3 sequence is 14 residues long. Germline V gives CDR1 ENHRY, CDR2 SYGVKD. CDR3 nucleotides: TGTGCCATCAGTGGTACTAGCGGGGCAGATACGCAGTATTTT. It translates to CAISGTSGADTQYF.

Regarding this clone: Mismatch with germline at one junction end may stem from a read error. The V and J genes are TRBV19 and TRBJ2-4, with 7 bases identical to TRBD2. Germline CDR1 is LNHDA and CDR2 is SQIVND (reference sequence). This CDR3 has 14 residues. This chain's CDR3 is CASTAGVWQNSQYF. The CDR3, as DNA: TGTGCCAGTACGGCGGGAGTCTGGCAAAACAGTCAGTACTTC.

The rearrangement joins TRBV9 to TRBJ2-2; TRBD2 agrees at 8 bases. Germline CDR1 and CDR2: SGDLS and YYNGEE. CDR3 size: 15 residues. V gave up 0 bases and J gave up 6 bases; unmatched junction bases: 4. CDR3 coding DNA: TGTGCCAGCAGCGTAGTGGGACTAGAGGCCGGGGAGCTGTTTTTT. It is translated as CASSVVGLEAGELFF.

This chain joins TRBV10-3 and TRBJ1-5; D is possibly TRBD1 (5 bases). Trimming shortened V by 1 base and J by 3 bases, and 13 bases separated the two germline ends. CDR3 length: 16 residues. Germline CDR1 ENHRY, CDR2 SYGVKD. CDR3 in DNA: TGTGCCATCAGTGAGTGGGGTGGGGGGGTCAATCAGCCCCAGCATTTT. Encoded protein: CAISEWGGGVNQPQHF.

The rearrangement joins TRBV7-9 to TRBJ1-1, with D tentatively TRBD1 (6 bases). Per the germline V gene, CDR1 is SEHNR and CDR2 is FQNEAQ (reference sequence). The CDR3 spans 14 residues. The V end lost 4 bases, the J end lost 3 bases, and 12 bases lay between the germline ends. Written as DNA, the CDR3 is TGTGCCAGCAGCTCCAGGGGAAGGGACACTGAAGCTTTCTTT. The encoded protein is CASSSRGRDTEAFF.

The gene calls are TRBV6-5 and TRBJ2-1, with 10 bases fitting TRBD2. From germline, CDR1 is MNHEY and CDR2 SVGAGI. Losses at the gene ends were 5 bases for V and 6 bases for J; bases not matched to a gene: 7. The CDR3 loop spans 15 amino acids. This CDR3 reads CASSLLAGVTNEQFF. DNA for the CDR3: TGTGCCAGCAGTCTTCTAGCGGGAGTAACCAATGAGCAGTTCTTC.

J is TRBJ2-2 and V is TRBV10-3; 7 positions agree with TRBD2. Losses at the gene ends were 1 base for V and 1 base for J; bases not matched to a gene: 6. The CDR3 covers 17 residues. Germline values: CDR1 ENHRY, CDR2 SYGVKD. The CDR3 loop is CAISELGLSGNTGELFF. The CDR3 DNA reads TGTGCCATCAGTGAGTTGGGACTAAGCGGGAACACCGGGGAGCTGTTTTTT.

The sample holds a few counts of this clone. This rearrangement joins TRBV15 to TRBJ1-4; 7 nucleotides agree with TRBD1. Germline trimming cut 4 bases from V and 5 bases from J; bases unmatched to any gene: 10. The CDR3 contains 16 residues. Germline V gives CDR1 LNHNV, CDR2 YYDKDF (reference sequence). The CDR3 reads CATSTTPAGGNEKLFF. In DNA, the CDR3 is TGTGCCACCAGCACTACCCCGGCAGGGGGAAATGAAAAACTGTTTTTT.

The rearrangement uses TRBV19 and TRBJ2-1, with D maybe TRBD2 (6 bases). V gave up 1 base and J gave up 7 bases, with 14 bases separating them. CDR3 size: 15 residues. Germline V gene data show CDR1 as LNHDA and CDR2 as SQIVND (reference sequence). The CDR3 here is CASSIGVAGLNEQFF. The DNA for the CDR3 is TGTGCCAGTAGTATAGGGGTTGCGGGACTGAATGAGCAGTTCTTC.

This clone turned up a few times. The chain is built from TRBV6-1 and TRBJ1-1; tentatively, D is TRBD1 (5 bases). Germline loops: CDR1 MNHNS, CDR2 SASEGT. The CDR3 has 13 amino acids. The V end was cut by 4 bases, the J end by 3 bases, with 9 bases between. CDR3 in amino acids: CASSVETDTEAFF. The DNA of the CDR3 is TGTGCCAGCAGTGTGGAGACAGACACTGAAGCTTTCTTT.

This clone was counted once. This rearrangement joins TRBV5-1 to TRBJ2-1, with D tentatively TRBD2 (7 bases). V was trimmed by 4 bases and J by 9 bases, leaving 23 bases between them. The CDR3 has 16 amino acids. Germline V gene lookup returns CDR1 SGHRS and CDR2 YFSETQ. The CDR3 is CASSPGQWSGASEQFF. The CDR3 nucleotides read TGCGCCAGCAGCCCGGGACAATGGAGCGGGGCAAGTGAGCAGTTCTTC.

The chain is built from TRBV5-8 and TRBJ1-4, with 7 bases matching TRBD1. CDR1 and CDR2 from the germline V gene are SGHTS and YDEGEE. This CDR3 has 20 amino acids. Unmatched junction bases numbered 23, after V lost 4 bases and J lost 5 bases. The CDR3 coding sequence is TGTGCCAGCAGCAACACCGTTAAATACAGGGGAAGGGGAGTGAATGAAAAACTGTTTTTT. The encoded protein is CASSNTVKYRGRGVNEKLFF.

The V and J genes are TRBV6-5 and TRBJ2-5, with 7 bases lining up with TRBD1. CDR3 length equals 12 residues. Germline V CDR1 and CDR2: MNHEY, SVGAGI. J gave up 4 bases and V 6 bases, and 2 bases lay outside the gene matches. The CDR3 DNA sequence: TGTGCCAGCAGCTCAGGGGGAGAGACCCAGTACTTC. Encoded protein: CASSSGGETQYF.

CDR3 DNA: TGTGCCAGCAGTGTTGGGCGACTAGCGTACAATGAGCAGTTCTTC. Translated, it gives CASSVGRLAYNEQFF. V gene TRBV6-1 combines with J gene TRBJ2-1; 8 bases line up with TRBD2. Germline values: CDR1 MNHNS, CDR2 SASEGT. The CDR3 contains 15 residues. The V gene end was trimmed by 4 bases and the J gene end by 4 bases; junction bases not matched to a gene: 6.

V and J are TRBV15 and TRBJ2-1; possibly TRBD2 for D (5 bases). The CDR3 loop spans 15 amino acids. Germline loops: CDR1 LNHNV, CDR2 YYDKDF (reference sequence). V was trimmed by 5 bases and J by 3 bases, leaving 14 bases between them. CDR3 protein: CATSLEGRHYNEQFF. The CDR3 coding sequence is TGTGCCACCAGCTTAGAAGGGAGACACTACAATGAGCAGTTCTTC.

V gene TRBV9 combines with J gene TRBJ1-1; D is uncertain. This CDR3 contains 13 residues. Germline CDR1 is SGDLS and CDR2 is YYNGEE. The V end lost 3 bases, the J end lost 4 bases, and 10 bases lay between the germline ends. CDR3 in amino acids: CASSAGLSTEAFF. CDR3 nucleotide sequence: TGTGCCAGCAGCGCGGGTTTGAGCACTGAAGCTTTCTTT.